This T cell receptor beta chain was found in a study of beta chain features in type 1 diabetes. Broader study findings: Naive, central memory and regulatory TCRB repertoires appeared more similar among patients than healthy donors. A definitive answer on HLA type influencing TCRB rearrangement was not reached here. People with Type 1 diabetes carried modestly yet significantly shorter TCRB CDR3s in all four CD4+ subsets.

Expressed TCRB transcripts got sequenced, as all isolated RNA was reverse transcribed. Here immunoSEQ multiplex PCR was the method, and the copy in TCRdb shows in-frame clones only, minus some. This table holds 120,000 or so clones, less than 20% found once. This clone was counted at least ten times. Its antigen is as yet unknown. Germline V gives CDR1 MNHNS, CDR2 SASEGT. V dropped 0 bases and J dropped 10 bases, with 10 bases sitting between them. CDR3 length: 13 residues. The specimen sequenced was central memory CD4+ T cells from blood. The receptor was isolated from a young man with type 1 diabetes. This chain uses TRBV6-1 with TRBJ2-1; no firm D call. CDR3 in amino acids: CASSEAGPPEQFF. As DNA, the CDR3 is TGTGCCAGCAGTGAAGCAGGCCCTCCAGAGCAGTTCTTC.